This TCR beta chain was obtained from a study of technical replicates of blood from a few donors. Germline V gives CDR1 MNHEY, CDR2 SMNVEV (reference sequence). Trimming at V came to 3 bases and at J to 4 bases, leaving 5 bases not matched to a gene. The CDR3 consists of 15 residues. Sequenced by immunoSEQ multiplex PCR; TCRdb stores in-frame clones only, minus some. Among some 75,000 clones, approximately 97% were seen once, and the ten largest hold about 0.31%. Sequencing was performed on T cells isolated from PBMCs. The receptor's source is a human donor in good health. J is TRBJ2-1 and V is TRBV27; 8 positions agree with TRBD2. The CDR3 sequence is CASSFLSGVYNEQFF. For the CDR3, the DNA is TGTGCCAGCAGTTTTCTTAGCGGGGTATACAATGAGCAGTTCTTC.